The T cell receptor beta chain described here comes from a study of CD8+CD57+ T cells in acquired aplastic anemia. Germline lookup yields CDR1 LNHDA and CDR2 SQIVND (reference sequence). With 7 bases clipped from V and 7 bases from J, the junction kept 12 bases outside the gene matches. This CDR3 has 16 amino acids. Whoever was chosen for sequencing had shown CD8+CD57+ cell expansion by flow cytometry. The patients all had a severe acquired aplastic anemia diagnosis. No therapy had been given to the patients at the time of blood sampling. Genomic DNA was employed as the template in profiling TCR beta VDJ and CDR3. TCRdb redid the calling of the reads with MiXCR, one entry per CDR3 protein. The table shows around 170,000 distinct CDR3 sequences, with less than 60% occurring only once.

The J gene is TRBJ1-6, the V gene TRBV19, with 8 bases lining up with TRBD1. The sequenced material came from sorted CD4+, CD8+, or CD8+CD57+ T cells (not recorded which) from PBMCs. The receptor was isolated from a human donor with aplastic anemia. The CDR3 region has the DNA TGTGCCAGTACCGTAAACCCGGACAGGGTGAATTCACCCCTCCACTTT. This encodes CASTVNPDRVNSPLHF.